This T cell receptor (beta chain) was found in a study of T cell clonality in common variable immunodeficiency. The study's findings and limits: CVID subjects showed higher TCRbeta clonality than healthy controls.

The protocol was immunoSEQ multiplex PCR, while the TCRdb copy is restricted to in-frame clones and leaves out a portion. The sample contains tens of thousands of clones, none of them singletons. This CDR3 has 14 amino acids. Germline values: CDR1 SNHLY, CDR2 FYNNEI. Note on this clone: Its antigen is unidentified. The read finishes 3 residues shy of the CDR3 end, and the germline J gene is used to complete it.

The chain carries TRBV2 and TRBJ1-2, with D unresolved. The sample was peripheral blood mononuclear cells. The sequence was obtained from a person aged 18-70 years in good health. The CDR3 region is CASSERRSQETYTF. Partial CDR3 DNA: TGTGCCAGCAGTGAAAGGCGGAGCCAAGAGACC.